The T cell receptor (beta chain) described here comes from a study of tumor and adjacent non-tumor tissue in lung cancer. As for the study in general: There were roughly 11 adenocarcinoma, a couple of squamous cell carcinoma and 1 small cell lung cancer cases. General observations from the study: Tumor repertoires had a smaller top 100 clone share than normal lung. TCR diversity was significantly greater in tumor than normal lung tissue.

The CDR3 totals 15 residues. The germline V gene encodes CDR1 SGHAT and CDR2 FQNNGV. RNA was extracted from bulk tissue without any cell sorting. Newly diagnosed lung cancer patients had thoracic surgery in China, August–November 2014, without prior chemotherapy. A modified ARM-PCR protocol with three rounds of nested PCR amplified TCRbeta. TCRdb redid the calling of the multiplex PCR reads with MiXCR, one entry per CDR3 protein. Among 90,000 to 110,000 distinct CDR3 sequences listed, roughly 75% were seen once. Notes on this clonotype: Its antigen remains unidentified. An end of the junction does not agree with germline; a read error may underlie this.

The chain recombines TRBV11-2 with TRBJ2-3; weak D call: TRBD1 (6 bases). The source is an older woman with non-small cell lung cancer. Sequencing was performed on lung tumor tissue. CDR3 bases: TGTGCCAGCAGCGCCACAGGGACGGCCATAGATACGAAGTATTTT. It translates to CASSATGTAIDTKYF.